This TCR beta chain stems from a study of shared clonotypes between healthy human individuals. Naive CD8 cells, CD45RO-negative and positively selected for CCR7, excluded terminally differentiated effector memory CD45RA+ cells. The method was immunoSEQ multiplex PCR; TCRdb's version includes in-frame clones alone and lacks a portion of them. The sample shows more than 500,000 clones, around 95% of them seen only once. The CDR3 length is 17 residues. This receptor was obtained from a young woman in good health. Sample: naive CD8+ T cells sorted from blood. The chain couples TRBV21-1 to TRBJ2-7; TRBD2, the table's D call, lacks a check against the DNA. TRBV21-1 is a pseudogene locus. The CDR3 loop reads CASSRHREGGSLGEQYF. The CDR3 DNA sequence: TGTGCCAGCAGCAGGCACAGGGAGGGCGGGAGCCTTGGCGAGCAGTACTTC.